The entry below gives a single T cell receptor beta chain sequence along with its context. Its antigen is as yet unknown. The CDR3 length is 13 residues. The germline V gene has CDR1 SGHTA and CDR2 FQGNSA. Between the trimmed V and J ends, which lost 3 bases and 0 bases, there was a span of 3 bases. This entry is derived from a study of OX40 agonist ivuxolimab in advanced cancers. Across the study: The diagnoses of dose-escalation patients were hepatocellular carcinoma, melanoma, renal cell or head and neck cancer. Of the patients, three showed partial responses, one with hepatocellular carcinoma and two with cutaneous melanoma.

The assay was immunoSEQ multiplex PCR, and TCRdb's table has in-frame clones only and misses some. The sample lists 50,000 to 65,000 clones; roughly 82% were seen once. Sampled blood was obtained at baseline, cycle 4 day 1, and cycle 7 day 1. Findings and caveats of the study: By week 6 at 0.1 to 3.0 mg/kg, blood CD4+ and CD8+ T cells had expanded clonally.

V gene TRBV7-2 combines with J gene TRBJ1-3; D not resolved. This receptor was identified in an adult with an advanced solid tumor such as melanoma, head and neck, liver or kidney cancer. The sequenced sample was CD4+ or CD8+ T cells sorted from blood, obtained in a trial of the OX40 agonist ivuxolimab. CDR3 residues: CASSLGSGNTIYF. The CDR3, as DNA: TGTGCCAGCAGCTTGGGCTCTGGAAACACCATATATTTT.